This T cell receptor (beta chain) is from a study of Graves' ophthalmopathy and Graves' hyperthyroidism. The authors amplified TCR beta CDR3 regions from RNA transcripts. Investigators did first-round RT-PCR with HTBI primers, then second-round multiplex PCR. MiXCR, applied by TCRdb to the multiplex PCR reads, yields one record per CDR3 protein. The data contain 660,000 or so distinct CDR3 sequences, over 40% of them singletons. The V and J ends lost 3 bases and 4 bases, in that order; junction bases with no gene match: 4. The CDR3 runs 14 residues. CDR1 is SGHDN, CDR2 FVKESK, per germline. This clonotype was observed many times. Antigen specificity is unknown. Regarding the study as a whole: Blood also held most thyroid clonotypes expanded above 0.001 frequency.

As diagnostic evidence, clinical symptoms, serum thyroxine, TRAb, thyroid ultrasound and orbital computed tomography were relied upon. The source of the PBMCs was 8 to 10 ml of fresh peripheral blood. This chain uses TRBV14 with TRBJ2-5, with TRBD1 matching 8 bases. This clonotype was sampled from an adult man with Graves' ophthalmopathy. Sequencing was carried out using peripheral blood. The CDR3 nucleotides are TGTGCCAGCAGCCATACCGGGACAGGAGAGACCCAGTACTTC. Translated: CASSHTGTGETQYF.